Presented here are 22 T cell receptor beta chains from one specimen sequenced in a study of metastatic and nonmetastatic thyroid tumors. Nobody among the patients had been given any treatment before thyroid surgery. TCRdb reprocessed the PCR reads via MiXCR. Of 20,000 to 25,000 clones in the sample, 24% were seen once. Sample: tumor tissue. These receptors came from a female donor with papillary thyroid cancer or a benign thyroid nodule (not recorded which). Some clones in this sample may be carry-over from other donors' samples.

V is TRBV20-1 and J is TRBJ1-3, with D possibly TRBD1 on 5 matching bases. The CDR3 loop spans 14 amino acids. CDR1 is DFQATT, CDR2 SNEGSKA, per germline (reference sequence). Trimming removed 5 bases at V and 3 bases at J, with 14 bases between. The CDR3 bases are TGCAGTGCTTCCGGGACCCCTTATGGAAACACCATATATTTT. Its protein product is CSASGTPYGNTIYF.

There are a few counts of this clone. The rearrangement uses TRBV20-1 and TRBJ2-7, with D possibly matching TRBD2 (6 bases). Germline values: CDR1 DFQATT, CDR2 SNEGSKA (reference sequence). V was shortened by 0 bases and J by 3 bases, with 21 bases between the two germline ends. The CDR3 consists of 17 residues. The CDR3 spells CSARDLGRPGLYYEQYF. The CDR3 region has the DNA TGCAGTGCTAGAGATCTTGGGAGGCCCGGCCTCTACTACGAGCAGTACTTC.

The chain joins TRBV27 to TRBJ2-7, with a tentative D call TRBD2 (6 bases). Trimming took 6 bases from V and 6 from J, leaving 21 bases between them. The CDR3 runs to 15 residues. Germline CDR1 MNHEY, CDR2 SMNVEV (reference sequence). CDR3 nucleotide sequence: TGTGCCAGCAGCCGAGCGGCAGTGGTGGGGGGCGAGCAGTACTTC. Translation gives CASSRAAVVGGEQYF.

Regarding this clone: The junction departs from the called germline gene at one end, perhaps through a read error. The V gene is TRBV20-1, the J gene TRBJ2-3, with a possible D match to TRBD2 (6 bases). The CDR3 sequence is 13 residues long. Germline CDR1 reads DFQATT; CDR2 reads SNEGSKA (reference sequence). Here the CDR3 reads CSAGRDFKDKQYF. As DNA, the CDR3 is TGCAGTGCTGGAAGGGACTTCAAAGATAAGCAGTATTTT.

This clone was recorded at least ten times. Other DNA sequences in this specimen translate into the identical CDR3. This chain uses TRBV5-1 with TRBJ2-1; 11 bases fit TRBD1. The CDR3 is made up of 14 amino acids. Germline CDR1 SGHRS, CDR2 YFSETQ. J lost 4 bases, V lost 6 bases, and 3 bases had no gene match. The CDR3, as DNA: TGCGCCAGCACCGGGACAGGGGGTTACAATGAGCAGTTCTTC. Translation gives CASTGTGGYNEQFF.

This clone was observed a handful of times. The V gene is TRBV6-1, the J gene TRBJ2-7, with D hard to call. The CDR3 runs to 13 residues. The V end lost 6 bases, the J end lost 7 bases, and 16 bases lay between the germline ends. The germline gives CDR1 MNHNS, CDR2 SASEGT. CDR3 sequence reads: CASRPSEPKEQYF. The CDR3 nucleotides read TGTGCCAGCAGACCGAGCGAACCGAAAGAGCAGTACTTC.

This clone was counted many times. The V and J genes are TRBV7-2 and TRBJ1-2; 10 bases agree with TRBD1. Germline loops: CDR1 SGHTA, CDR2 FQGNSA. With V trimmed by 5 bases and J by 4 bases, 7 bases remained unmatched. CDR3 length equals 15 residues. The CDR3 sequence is CASSPAGTGVYGYTF. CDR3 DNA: TGTGCCAGCAGCCCGGCCGGGACAGGGGTCTATGGCTACACCTTC.

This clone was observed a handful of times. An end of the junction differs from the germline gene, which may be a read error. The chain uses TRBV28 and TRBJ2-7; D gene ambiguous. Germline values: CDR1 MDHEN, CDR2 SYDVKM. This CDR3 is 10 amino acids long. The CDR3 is CAIDSYEHYF. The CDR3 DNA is TGTGCCATCGACTCCTACGAGCATTACTTC.

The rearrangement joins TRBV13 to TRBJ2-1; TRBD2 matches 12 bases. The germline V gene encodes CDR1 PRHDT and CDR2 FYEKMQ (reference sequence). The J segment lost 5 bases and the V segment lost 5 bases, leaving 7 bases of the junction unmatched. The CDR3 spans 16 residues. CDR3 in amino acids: CASSPWTSGTNNEQFF. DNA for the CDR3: TGTGCCAGCAGCCCCTGGACTAGCGGGACGAACAATGAGCAGTTCTTC.

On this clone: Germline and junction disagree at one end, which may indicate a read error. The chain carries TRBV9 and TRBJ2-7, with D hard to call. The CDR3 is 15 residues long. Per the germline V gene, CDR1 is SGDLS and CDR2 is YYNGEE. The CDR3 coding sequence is TGTTCCAGCAGCTTAGTTCCGTGTCCTACCTACGAGCAGTACTTC. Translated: CSSSLVPCPTYEQYF.

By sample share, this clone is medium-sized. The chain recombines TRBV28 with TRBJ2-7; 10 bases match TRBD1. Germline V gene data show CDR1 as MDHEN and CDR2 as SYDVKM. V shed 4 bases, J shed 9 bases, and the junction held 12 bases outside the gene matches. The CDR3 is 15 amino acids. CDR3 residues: CASSSGDRGSVGQYF. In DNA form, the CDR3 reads TGTGCCAGCAGTTCCGGGGACAGGGGCTCTGTAGGGCAGTACTTC.

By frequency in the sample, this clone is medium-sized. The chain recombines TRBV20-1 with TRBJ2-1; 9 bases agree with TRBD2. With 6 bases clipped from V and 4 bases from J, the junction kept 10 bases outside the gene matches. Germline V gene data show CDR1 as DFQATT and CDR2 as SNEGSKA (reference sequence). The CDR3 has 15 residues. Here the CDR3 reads CSALPVTSGYNEQFF. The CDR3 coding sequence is TGCAGTGCCCTCCCGGTGACTAGCGGTTACAATGAGCAGTTCTTC.

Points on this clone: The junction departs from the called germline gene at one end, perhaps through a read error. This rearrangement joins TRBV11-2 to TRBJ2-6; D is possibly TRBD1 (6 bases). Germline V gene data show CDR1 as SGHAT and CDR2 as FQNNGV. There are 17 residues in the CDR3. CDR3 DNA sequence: TGTGCCAGCAGCTTTCGAGGGGGTAGCTCTGGGGCCAACGTCCTTACTTTC. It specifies CASSFRGGSSGANVLTF.

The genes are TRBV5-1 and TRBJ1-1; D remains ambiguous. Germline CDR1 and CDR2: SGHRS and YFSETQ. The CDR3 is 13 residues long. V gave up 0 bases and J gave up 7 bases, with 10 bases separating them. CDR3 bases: TGCGCCAGCAGCTTGGACCACGCGAATGAAGCTTTCTTT. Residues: CASSLDHANEAFF.

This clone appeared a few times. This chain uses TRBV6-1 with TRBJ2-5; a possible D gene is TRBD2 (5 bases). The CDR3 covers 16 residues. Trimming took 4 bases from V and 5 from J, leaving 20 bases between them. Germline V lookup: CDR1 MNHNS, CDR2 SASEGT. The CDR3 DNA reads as TGTGCCAGCAGTGGTGGTATGGGAGTCAATGAGGAGACCCAGTACTTC. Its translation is CASSGGMGVNEETQYF.

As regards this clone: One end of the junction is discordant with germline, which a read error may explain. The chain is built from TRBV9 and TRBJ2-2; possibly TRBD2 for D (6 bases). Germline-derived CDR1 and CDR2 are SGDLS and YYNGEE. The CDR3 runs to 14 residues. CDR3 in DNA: TGTGCCAGCAGAGCGGGCCCGAACACCGGGGAACTGTTTTTT. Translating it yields CASRAGPNTGELFF.

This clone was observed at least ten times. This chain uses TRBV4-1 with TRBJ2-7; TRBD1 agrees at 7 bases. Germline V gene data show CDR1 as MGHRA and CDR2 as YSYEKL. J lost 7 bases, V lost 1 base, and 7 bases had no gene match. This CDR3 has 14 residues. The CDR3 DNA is TGCGCCAGCAGCCAAGGAGGGGCAGGGGGAGAGCAGTACTTC. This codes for CASSQGGAGGEQYF.

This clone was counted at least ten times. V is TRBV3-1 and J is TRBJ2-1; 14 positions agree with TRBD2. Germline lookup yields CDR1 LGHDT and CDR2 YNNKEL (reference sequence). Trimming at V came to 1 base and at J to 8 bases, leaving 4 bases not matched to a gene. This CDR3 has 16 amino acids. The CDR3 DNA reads TGTGCCAGCAGCCAAGTCGGGACTAGCGGGAGCGATGAGCAGTTCTTC. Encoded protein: CASSQVGTSGSDEQFF.

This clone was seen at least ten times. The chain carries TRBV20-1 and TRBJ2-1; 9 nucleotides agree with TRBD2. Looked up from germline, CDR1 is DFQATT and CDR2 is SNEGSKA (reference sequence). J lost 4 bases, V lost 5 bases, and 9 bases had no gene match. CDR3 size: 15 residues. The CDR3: CSAVDSGRGYNEQFF. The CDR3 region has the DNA TGCAGTGCTGTCGATAGCGGGAGAGGGTACAATGAGCAGTTCTTC.

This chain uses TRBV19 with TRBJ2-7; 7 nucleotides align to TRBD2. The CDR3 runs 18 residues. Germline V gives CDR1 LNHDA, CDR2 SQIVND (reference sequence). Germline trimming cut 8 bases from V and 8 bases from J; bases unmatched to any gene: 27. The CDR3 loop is CASSTGTIGRWGPYQQYF. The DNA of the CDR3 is TGTGCCAGTTCCACGGGGACTATTGGGAGATGGGGTCCTTACCAGCAGTACTTC.

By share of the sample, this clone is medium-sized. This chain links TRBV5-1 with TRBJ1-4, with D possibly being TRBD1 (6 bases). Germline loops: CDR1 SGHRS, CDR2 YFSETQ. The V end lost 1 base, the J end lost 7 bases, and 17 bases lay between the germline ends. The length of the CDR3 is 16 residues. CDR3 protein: CASSLRLQGSGEKLFF. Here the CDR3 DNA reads TGCGCCAGCAGCTTGCGGTTACAGGGAAGTGGTGAAAAACTGTTTTTT.

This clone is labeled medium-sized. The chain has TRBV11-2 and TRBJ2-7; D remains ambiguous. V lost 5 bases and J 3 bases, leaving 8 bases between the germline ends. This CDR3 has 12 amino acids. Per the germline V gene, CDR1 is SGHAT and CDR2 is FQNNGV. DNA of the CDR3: TGTGCCAGCAGCCAAGAAGGCTACGAGCAGTACTTC. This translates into CASSQEGYEQYF.